The sequence of this T cell receptor (beta chain) was determined in a study of OX40 agonist ivuxolimab in advanced cancers. The overall study: Eligibility admitted prior anti-PD-1, anti-PD-L1 or anti-CTLA-4 therapy; about 40% had some. Partial responses, seen in three patients, involved one hepatocellular carcinoma and two cutaneous melanomas. Points from the study as a whole: The mean number of expanded clones was higher in CD8+ T cells than in CD4+.

Notes on this clone: Its cognate antigen is unknown.

Any history of autoimmune disease or systemic immunosuppression disqualified patients. The CDR3 loop spans 17 amino acids. V lost 2 bases to trimming and J lost 2 bases; unmatched junction nucleotides: 7. Germline CDR1 and CDR2: SGHNT and YYREEE (reference sequence). TCRdb's copy holds only in-frame clones and misses some; the assay was immunoSEQ multiplex PCR. Among over 70,000 clones listed, over 75% were seen once. The chain couples TRBV5-4 to TRBJ2-2; 9 bases map to TRBD2. The source of this sequence is an adult with an advanced solid tumor such as melanoma, head and neck, liver or kidney cancer. The source was CD4+ or CD8+ T cells sorted from blood, collected in a trial of the OX40 agonist ivuxolimab. In DNA form, the CDR3 reads TGTGCCAGCAGCTTCTTAGCGGGGGTACCTAACACCGGGGAGCTGTTTTTT. Its translation is CASSFLAGVPNTGELFF.